These 22 T cell receptor beta chains were sequenced from one sample in a study of shared clonotypes between healthy human individuals. It was CD45RO-negative cells, positively selected for CCR7, that made up naive CD8 cells, with terminally differentiated effector memory CD45RA+ cells excluded. Sequencing used immunoSEQ multiplex PCR; TCRdb keeps in-frame clones, though not all of them. The table shows around 2.1 million clones, with 85% to 95% occurring only once. The sequencing sample was made of naive CD8+ T cells from PBMCs. These receptors all stem from a young man in good health. Some clones in this sample may be carry-over from other donors' samples.

On this clone itself: Different DNA sequences within this sample yield the same CDR3. The rearrangement uses TRBV5-6 and TRBJ2-7, with TRBD2 matching 7 bases. Germline V gene sequence: CDR1 SGHDT, CDR2 YYEEEE. The CDR3 has 13 residues. Unmatched junction bases numbered 3, after V lost 4 bases and J lost 2 bases. The CDR3 DNA reads TGTGCCAGCAGCGTCCGGGGGGCCTACGAGCAGTACTTC. The encoded protein is CASSVRGAYEQYF. The full variable domain, its missing parts supplied by reference TRBV5-6 and TRBJ2-7, is DAGVTQSPTHLIKTRGQQVTLRCSPKSGHDTVSWYQQALGQGPQFIFQYYEEEERQRGNFPDRFSGHQFPNYSSELNVNALLLGDSALYLCASSVRGAYEQYFGPGTRLTVT.

This rearrangement joins TRBV7-9 to TRBJ2-3, with 8 bases matching TRBD2. The CDR3 extends over 16 amino acids. Germline loops: CDR1 SEHNR, CDR2 FQNEAQ (reference sequence). Trimming cost V 5 bases and J 11 bases; bases outside gene matches: 18. The CDR3 DNA is TGTGCCAGCAGCGACGGACTAGCTGCGGGGCTGGGGTGGCAGTATTTT. Residues: CASSDGLAAGLGWQYF.

The genes are TRBV7-8 and TRBJ1-1; TRBD1 is a possible D gene (5 bases). The germline V and J ends were trimmed by 1 base and 1 base, with 10 bases remaining between them. CDR3 length: 15 residues. Germline values: CDR1 SGHVS, CDR2 FQNEAQ. As DNA, the CDR3 is TGTGCCAGCAGCTTAGACGGGGGGAGGAACACTGAAGCTTTCTTT. Its translation is CASSLDGGRNTEAFF.

The chain employs TRBV27 and TRBJ2-7; TRBD2 agrees at 8 bases. Losses at the gene ends were 6 bases for V and 0 bases for J; bases not matched to a gene: 4. There are 14 residues in the CDR3. Germline V gene sequence: CDR1 MNHEY, CDR2 SMNVEV (reference sequence). The CDR3: CASSPGGTSYEQYF. CDR3 DNA sequence: TGTGCCAGCAGCCCGGGGGGGACCTCCTACGAGCAGTACTTC.

CDR3: CASSLVVGGPRGEQFF. The CDR3 DNA reads TGTGCCAGCAGCTTAGTGGTGGGAGGCCCCCGGGGTGAGCAGTTCTTC. The chain is built from TRBV11-2 and TRBJ2-1, with D possibly being TRBD2 (6 bases). Germline assignment: CDR1 SGHAT and CDR2 FQNNGV. V shed 1 base and J shed 9 bases, with 19 bases lying between them. The CDR3 sequence is 16 residues long.

As regards this clone: The sample has other DNA sequences that encode this CDR3 too. J is TRBJ2-7 and V is TRBV7-2; the D is unclear. This CDR3 has 15 residues. Germline CDR1 is SGHTA and CDR2 is FQGNSA. V was trimmed by 1 base and J by 0 bases, leaving 10 bases between them. CDR3 loop: CASSLGASGSYEQYF. The CDR3 DNA is TGTGCCAGCAGCTTAGGAGCCTCCGGCTCCTACGAGCAGTACTTC.

V gene TRBV7-9 combines with J gene TRBJ1-4, with D possibly being TRBD1 (5 bases). Germline lookup yields CDR1 SEHNR and CDR2 FQNEAQ (reference sequence). The V and J ends lost 5 bases and 3 bases respectively, with 16 bases between them. The CDR3 extends over 16 amino acids. This CDR3 reads CASSRGPGLSNEKLFF. The CDR3 DNA sequence: TGTGCCAGCAGCCGAGGACCGGGGCTGTCTAATGAAAAACTGTTTTTT.

This chain uses TRBV27 with TRBJ2-7, with D possibly matching TRBD2 (5 bases). This CDR3 contains 15 residues. Per the germline V gene, CDR1 is MNHEY and CDR2 is SMNVEV (reference sequence). The V gene lost 7 bases and the J gene lost 4 bases, with 20 bases spanning the gap. This CDR3 reads CASKLGSKVLYEQYF. In nucleotides, the CDR3 is TGTGCCAGCAAGTTGGGGAGTAAGGTATTGTACGAGCAGTACTTC.

This chain connects TRBV5-1 to TRBJ2-5; 10 nucleotides match TRBD2. The J call may be incorrect, as the DNA end agrees better with TRBJ2-7. CDR3 length equals 17 residues. The germline gives CDR1 SGHRS, CDR2 YFSETQ. CDR3: CASSLVRQREGSYEQYF. The CDR3 DNA reads as TGCGCCAGCAGCTTGGTCCGTCAGCGGGAGGGGTCCTACGAGCAGTACTTC.

This clone has just one count. For the CDR3, the DNA is TGTGCCAGCAGTTTGCCCTCTAGCGGAACCTACAATGAGCAGTTCTTC. This sequence encodes CASSLPSSGTYNEQFF. The V call is TRBV27, the J call TRBJ2-1; 7 nucleotides line up with TRBD2. Germline CDR1 and CDR2: MNHEY and SMNVEV (reference sequence). V lost 3 bases and J lost 2; bases outside the gene matches: 7. The CDR3 is 16 amino acids.

This clone was recorded a few times. Other nucleotide sequences in the sample specify the same CDR3. The V and J genes are TRBV27 and TRBJ1-1, with 7 bases identical to TRBD1. The CDR3 length is 13 residues. V shed 5 bases and J 5 bases; nucleotides not matched to a gene: 5. CDR1 and CDR2 (germline): MNHEY, SMNVEV (reference sequence). The CDR3 reads CASSPRGGTEAFF. CDR3 nucleotides: TGTGCCAGCAGTCCCAGGGGGGGGACTGAAGCTTTCTTT.

This clone occurred a few times. The identical CDR3 is also encoded by other nucleotide sequences in the sample. This chain connects TRBV27 to TRBJ2-7; 7 bases agree with TRBD2. This CDR3 has 13 residues. The germline V gene has CDR1 MNHEY and CDR2 SMNVEV (reference sequence). The trim removed 5 bases at V and 4 bases at J, leaving 5 bases unmatched. Here the CDR3 reads CASSLRGGYEQYF. In DNA form, the CDR3 reads TGTGCCAGCAGTCTGAGGGGAGGGTACGAGCAGTACTTC.

This sequence joins TRBV7-9 and TRBJ2-2; 8 bases match TRBD1. CDR3 size: 14 residues. J lost 7 bases, V lost 3 bases, and 4 bases had no gene match. Germline values: CDR1 SEHNR, CDR2 FQNEAQ (reference sequence). The CDR3 sequence is CASSLDRVIGELFF. As DNA, the CDR3 is TGTGCCAGCAGCTTGGACAGGGTGATCGGGGAGCTGTTTTTT.

The chain links TRBV13 to TRBJ2-5, with D tentatively TRBD2 (7 bases). The V gene's germline CDR1 is PRHDT and CDR2 FYEKMQ (reference sequence). The CDR3 sequence is 17 residues long. Trimming took off 0 bases at V and 0 bases at J, with 14 bases between the two ends. The CDR3 sequence: CASSLGPGGGDQETQYF. DNA of the CDR3: TGTGCCAGCAGCTTAGGGCCCGGAGGGGGGGACCAAGAGACCCAGTACTTC.

This chain uses TRBV10-2 with TRBJ2-3; D perhaps matches TRBD1 (5 bases). CDR1 WSHSY and CDR2 SAAADI come from the germline V gene. Trimming cost V 1 base and J 5 bases, with 10 bases left between them. The CDR3 runs to 14 residues. Written as DNA, the CDR3 is TGCGCCAGCAGTGAGTTCAGGGAAGTAGATACGCAGTATTTT. Translation: CASSEFREVDTQYF.

Comment on this clone: Other nucleotide sequences in the sample specify the same CDR3. V and J are TRBV14 and TRBJ2-3; D remains unclear. Trimming shortened V by 0 bases and J by 2 bases, and 3 bases separated the two germline ends. The germline CDR1 and CDR2 sequences are SGHDN and FVKESK. The CDR3 spans 13 residues. The CDR3 loop is CASSQDITDTQYF. DNA of the CDR3: TGTGCCAGCAGCCAAGACATCACAGATACGCAGTATTTT.

The chain recombines TRBV4-1 with TRBJ1-2; TRBD1 matches 8 bases. The germline gives CDR1 MGHRA, CDR2 YSYEKL. The CDR3 consists of 17 residues. With 0 bases clipped from V and 7 bases from J, the junction kept 13 bases outside the gene matches. The CDR3 here is CASSQDRQTGDLGGYTF. As DNA, the CDR3 is TGCGCCAGCAGCCAAGATCGTCAGACAGGGGATTTAGGTGGCTACACCTTC.

As concerns this clone: The sample carries other DNA sequences with the same CDR3. This chain connects TRBV5-6 to TRBJ2-7; maybe TRBD1 (5 bases). CDR1 and CDR2 from the germline V gene are SGHDT and YYEEEE. Trimming pared 4 bases from V and 4 bases from J, leaving 9 bases between. The CDR3 contains 12 residues. The chain's CDR3 is CASSPQGYEQYF. In nucleotides, the CDR3 is TGTGCCAGCAGCCCTCAGGGATACGAGCAGTACTTC.

This clone was counted once. The chain is built from TRBV10-2 and TRBJ2-1, with no clear D. The CDR3 spans 10 residues. Germline loops: CDR1 WSHSY, CDR2 SAAADI. Deletions cut 8 bases from V and 9 bases from J, with 8 bases between. In nucleotides, the CDR3 is TGCGCCAGCGGGTCGGGTGAGCAGTTCTTC. It is translated as CASGSGEQFF.

The chain links TRBV9 to TRBJ1-4; 11 nucleotides match TRBD1. Germline trimming cut 3 bases from V and 3 bases from J; bases unmatched to any gene: 10. The CDR3 has 18 amino acids. CDR1 is SGDLS and CDR2 is YYNGEE in the germline V gene. The CDR3 sequence is CASSARDRGWGANEKLFF. CDR3 in DNA: TGTGCCAGCAGCGCGAGGGACAGGGGGTGGGGTGCTAATGAAAAACTGTTTTTT.

The rearrangement uses TRBV15 and TRBJ2-7, with 8 bases that match TRBD2. The CDR3 is 15 residues long. V was pared by 4 bases and J by 1 base, with 6 bases of the junction left unmatched. Germline V lookup: CDR1 LNHNV, CDR2 YYDKDF (reference sequence). The CDR3 region has the DNA TGTGCCACCAGCACCGGGGGGGGCGGGTCCTACGAGCAGTACTTC. Its protein is CATSTGGGGSYEQYF.

The rearrangement links TRBV4-1 to TRBJ2-5; 9 nucleotides match TRBD1. CDR3 length: 15 amino acids. Looked up from germline, CDR1 is MGHRA and CDR2 is YSYEKL. V trimming: 1 base; J trimming: 5 bases; junction bases outside the gene matches: 5. This chain's CDR3 is CASSQGTGVGETQYF. DNA for the CDR3: TGCGCCAGCAGCCAAGGGACAGGGGTAGGTGAGACCCAGTACTTC.